The following is a TCR beta chain sequence with its context. Its antigen is undetermined. TCRdb's copy holds only in-frame clones and misses some; the assay was immunoSEQ multiplex PCR. The profile covers 35,000 to 45,000 clones, with 81% appearing a single time and about an eighth taken by the ten largest. This CDR3 spans 15 amino acids. V shed 2 bases and J shed 3 bases, with 12 bases lying between them. Germline CDR1 is SGHVS and CDR2 is FQNEAQ. The sample is drawn from a study of a mutant IDH1 vaccine in newly diagnosed glioma. The time point is: week 5, during vaccination. A single vaccine dose contained 300 ug of mutant IDH1 20-mer peptide, and topical imiquimod was used with it.

The TCR was taken from a man aged 50 to 60 with glioma. The starting material was PBMCs, obtained from a glioma patient whose treatment included an IDH1 peptide vaccine. V and J are TRBV7-8 and TRBJ2-3; tentatively, D is TRBD1 (6 bases). The CDR3 reads CASSLYRAGTDTQYF. Here the CDR3 DNA reads TGTGCCAGCAGCTTATACAGGGCAGGAACAGATACGCAGTATTTT.